Listed here is a single T cell receptor beta chain. Its specificity is unknown. Treatment described: oral pan-JAK inhibitor, 5-10 mg twice daily. Samples from alopecia areata patients were lesional scalp punch biopsies and peripheral blood. cDNA serving as the sequencing template came from extracted, reverse transcribed RNA. Sequenced by immunoSEQ multiplex PCR; TCRdb stores in-frame clones only, minus some. The sample lists around 100,000 clones; roughly three fifths were seen once. This entry is derived from a study of CD8+ T cells in alopecia areata. Findings of the study overall: Uncertainty remains about how baseline CD8+ expansion links to response, with one nonresponder.

This CDR3 has 14 amino acids. V was cut by 4 bases and J by 1 base, with 10 bases left in between. This sequence originates from a human donor with alopecia areata. Sequenced here: CD8+ T cells sorted from blood, sampled at week 24, from a patient treated with tofacitinib. The chain is built from TRBV23-1 and TRBJ1-1; D remains ambiguous. TRBV23-1 is an open reading frame, and its role is uncertain. The CDR3 reads CASSRLAKNTEAFF. For the CDR3, the DNA is TGCGCCAGCAGTCGGCTGGCCAAGAACACTGAAGCTTTCTTT.